This paragraph reports one TCR beta chain. The data are from a study of blood T cell repertoires in COVID-19. TCRdb's copy holds only in-frame clones and misses some; the assay was immunoSEQ multiplex PCR. This table has around 140,000 clones, approximately 80% appearing once. Germline V CDR1 and CDR2: SGHRS, YFSETQ. This CDR3 region has 14 residues. V lost 5 bases, J lost 2 bases, and 11 bases lay in between. Sequencing was carried out using PBMCs or T cells enriched from blood (not recorded which). V is TRBV5-1 and J is TRBJ1-3; no firm D call. This clonotype was sampled from a woman in her forties or fifties who had recovered from COVID-19. The CDR3 is CASRMRAAGNTIYF. In DNA form, the CDR3 reads TGCGCCAGCAGGATGAGGGCGGCTGGAAACACCATATATTTT.